This is a list of T cell receptor beta chains from one sample in a study of CD8+CD57+ T cells in acquired aplastic anemia. TCRdb reprocessed the reads with MiXCR, giving one entry per CDR3 protein. The table has around 170,000 distinct CDR3 sequences, less than 55% seen once. The sample was sorted CD4+, CD8+, or CD8+CD57+ T cells (not recorded which) from PBMCs. These receptors were obtained from a human donor in good health. Both conserved end residues are part of each CDR3. The order of the fields is D gene, CDR3 length, clone size, J gene, V gene, CDR3 DNA, CDR3 protein. The D gene is left open where the match is weak. Part of the rows lack a size; the others show once, few, many or a class for expanded clones.

NA	15	NA	TRBJ2-6	TRBV19	TGTGCCAGTAGTATGAGCAGCTCTGGGGCCAACGTCCTGACTTTC	CASSMSSSGANVLTF
TRBD2	18	few	TRBJ2-1	TRBV6-1	TGTGCCAGCAGTGCAAATAGAGCTAGCGGGAGAGGTCAGCATGAGCAGTTCTTC	CASSANRASGRGQHEQFF
NA	17	once	TRBJ2-1	TRBV25-1	TGTGCTAGCCCCCGAGCTAGCTTGAGGAGCTCCTACAATGAGCAGCTCTTC	CASPRASLRSSYNEQLF
TRBD1	14	many	TRBJ2-7	TRBV6-5	TGTGCCAGCAGTTTTGGACAGGGGCCCTACGAGCAGTACTTC	CASSFGQGPYEQYF
TRBD2	15	few	TRBJ2-2	TRBV10-3	TGTGCCATCAGGCCCCCTAGCGGGCGCACCGGGGAGCTGTTTTTT	CAIRPPSGRTGELFF
NA	16	NA	TRBJ1-6	TRBV19	TGTGCCAGTAGTATCCGCGGTAGCTCCTATAATTCACCCCTCCACTTT	CASSIRGSSYNSPLHF
TRBD2	17	NA	TRBJ2-1	TRBV24-1	TGTGCCACCAGTCAAGGACTAGCGGGAAGCACCTACAATGAGCAGTTCTTC	CATSQGLAGSTYNEQFF
TRBD2	18	many	TRBJ2-7	TRBV13	TGTGCCAGCAGCTGGGGACTAGCGGGAGGGCCAAATCTCTACGAGCAGTACTTC	CASSWGLAGGPNLYEQYF
NA	17	NA	TRBJ2-1	TRBV5-1	TGCGCCAGCAGCCTGGTTAGGGGCTCAGGATCCTACAATGAGCAGTTCTTC	CASSLVRGSGSYNEQFF
NA	14	NA	TRBJ2-2	TRBV7-3	TGTGCCAGCAGCTATTACCAGGGGACCGGGGAGCTGTTTTTT	CASSYYQGTGELFF
NA	14	NA	TRBJ2-1	TRBV6-2/TRBV6-3	TGTGCCAGCAGTTACTGGTCAACACACAATGAGCAGTTCTTC	CASSYWSTHNEQFF
NA	10	NA	TRBJ1-1	TRBV10-2	TGCGCCAGCAGAGGACTTGAAGCTTTCTTT	CASRGLEAFF